The rows below give T cell receptor beta chains drawn from one sample of a study of Ad26.COV2.S vaccination and SARS-CoV-2 variants. Assay used: immunoSEQ multiplex PCR; TCRdb lists only in-frame clones, some missing. The sample lists about 350,000 clones, roughly nine tenths seen once, with 6.4% in the top ten. Source: peripheral blood, taken in a trial of Ad26.COV2.S vaccine versus placebo. The origin of the receptors is a person between 18 and 59 years old who received the Ad26.COV2.S COVID-19 vaccine or a placebo. Both conserved end residues are part of each CDR3. Each record gives: clone size, J gene, V gene, D gene, CDR3 DNA, CDR3 protein. The D gene is left open where the match is weak. The size of a clone is reported for some rows only, either as once, few or many, or as a class for expanded clones.

.	TRBJ2-5	TRBV19	.	TGTGCCAGTAGTACGACAGTGCAAGAGACCCAGTACTTC	CASSTTVQETQYF
.	TRBJ1-1	TRBV7-9	.	TGTGCCAGCAGCTTACCAGGAAACACTGAAGCTTTCTTT	CASSLPGNTEAFF
.	TRBJ2-5	TRBV2	TRBD2	TGTGCCAGCAGTGCAATTAGCGGGGGGTGGGAGACCCAGTACTTC	CASSAISGGWETQYF
once	TRBJ2-7	TRBV7-9	TRBD2	TGTGCCAGCAGCTTGAGCGGGACCTACGAGCAGTACTTC	CASSLSGTYEQYF
.	TRBJ1-2	TRBV28	TRBD1	TGTGCCAGCAGTTTAAGGGGACAGACCCTGTTCGGCTACACCTTC	CASSLRGQTLFGYTF
.	TRBJ1-5	TRBV29-1	TRBD1	TGCAGCGTCGCAGGGGGCGGCAATCAGCCCCAGCATTTT	CSVAGGGNQPQHF
.	TRBJ2-7	TRBV6-6	.	TGTGCCAGCAGCCCGACAGGCTACGAGCAGTACTTC	CASSPTGYEQYF
.	TRBJ2-1	TRBV2	TRBD2	TGTGCCAGCAGCGGGACTAGCGGAATCTACAATGAGCAGTTCTTC	CASSGTSGIYNEQFF
.	TRBJ1-1	TRBV11-2	TRBD1	TGTGCCAGCAGCCCAGGGGGGGTAGGTGCTTTCTTT	CASSPGGVGAFF
.	TRBJ2-1	TRBV19	.	TGTGCCAGTAGGGACGAACTAGGGAATGAGCAGTTCTTC	CASRDELGNEQFF
.	TRBJ1-1	TRBV6-6	.	TGTGCCAGCAGTTACCCCGCGGCAACGAACACTGAAGCTTTCTTT	CASSYPAATNTEAFF
.	TRBJ2-2	TRBV7-9	.	TGTGCCAGCAGCTTAAAGAGGACCGGGGAGCTGTTTTTT	CASSLKRTGELFF
.	TRBJ1-4	TRBV19	.	TGTGCCAGTAGTATATCGGGGAATGAAAAACTGTTTTTT	CASSISGNEKLFF
.	TRBJ1-5	TRBV18	.	TGTGCCTCCCAGGGAGATAATAGCAATCAGCCCCAGCATTTT	CASQGDNSNQPQHF
.	TRBJ2-1	TRBV3-1/TRBV3-2	.	TGTGCCAGCAGCCAAAGACCCGAAGGGGAGCAGTTCTTC	CASSQRPEGEQFF
.	TRBJ1-2	TRBV28	TRBD1	TGTGCCAGCACAGGACAGGGGGCTTTTGGCTACACCTTC	CASTGQGAFGYTF
.	TRBJ1-1	TRBV7-9	.	TGTGCCAGCAGCCGAACATCGTATAACCGCGAAGCTTTCTTT	CASSRTSYNREAFF
.	TRBJ1-3	TRBV2	.	TGTGCCAGCAGGGACCAGGGGTCATCAGGAAACACCATATATTTT	CASRDQGSSGNTIYF
.	TRBJ1-1	TRBV11-1	.	TGTGCCAGCAGCTTAGCGCAGGGGACTAGGTGGGCTGAAGCTTTCTTT	CASSLAQGTRWAEAFF
.	TRBJ1-6	TRBV5-1	.	TGCGCCAGCAGCTTTCAGGGGAGCTCCTATAATTCACCCCTCCACTTT	CASSFQGSSYNSPLHF
.	TRBJ2-1	TRBV7-8	TRBD1	TGTGCCAGCAGCTTATCCGACAGGGGTGGTGAGCAGTTCTTC	CASSLSDRGGEQFF
once	TRBJ2-3	TRBV7-3	TRBD2	TGTGCCAGCAGCTTAGGACATGGGGGGGATACAGATACGCAGTATTTT	CASSLGHGGDTDTQYF
.	TRBJ1-2	TRBV9	TRBD1	TGTGCCAGCAGCGTAGCTTCAGGGGGGGCTTACTATGGCTACACCTTC	CASSVASGGAYYGYTF
.	TRBJ2-3	TRBV11-2	.	TGTGCCAGCAGCTTAGGGGGGGCCAAAGATACGCAGTATTTT	CASSLGGAKDTQYF
.	TRBJ2-6	TRBV7-3	.	TGTGCCAGCAGCGCGGGACTTGGGGCCAACGTCCTGACTTTC	CASSAGLGANVLTF
.	TRBJ2-5	TRBV4-1	TRBD1	TGCGCCAGCAGCCAAGATCTCATGGGGGACAGGTTTCTAGAGACCCAGTACTTC	CASSQDLMGDRFLETQYF
.	TRBJ2-1	TRBV18	.	TGTGCCAGCTCACCACGGAGAAGAAGTTTAGGAAACAATGAGCAGTTCTTC	CASSPRRRSLGNNEQFF
once	TRBJ2-7	TRBV12-3/TRBV12-4	TRBD1	TGTGCCAGCAGTCCGGGACAGGGTCACGAGCAGTACTTC	CASSPGQGHEQYF
.	TRBJ1-4	TRBV25-1	.	TGTGCCAGCCGAACATCTAATGAAAAACTGTTTTTT	CASRTSNEKLFF